The next 20 T cell receptor beta chains were all read from a single sample in a study of early T cells in non-severe SARS-CoV-2 infection. TCRdb redid the calling of the 5' RACE reads with MiXCR, one entry per CDR3 protein. The sample shows roughly 80,000 distinct CDR3 sequences, about a sixth of them seen only once. The sequencing sample was made of whole blood. These receptors came from an adult who was a healthcare worker with PCR-confirmed SARS-CoV-2 infection or an uninfected control (not recorded which).

The chain combines TRBV24-1 with TRBJ1-2; D remains ambiguous. CDR3 length: 11 residues. The ends were cut back, 9 bases at V and 5 bases at J, with 9 bases in the middle. Germline CDR1 and CDR2: KGHDR and SFDVKD. CDR3 bases: TGTGCCACCCAGGCATCATATGGCTACACCTTC. This gives the protein CATQASYGYTF.

This clonotype was counted a few times. The chain recombines TRBV7-3 with TRBJ1-1; 7 bases align to TRBD1. CDR1 is SGHTA, CDR2 FQGTGA, per germline. The CDR3 extends over 14 amino acids. Germline trimming cut 1 base from V and 5 bases from J; bases unmatched to any gene: 4. CDR3 DNA sequence: TGTGCCAGCAGCTTAAAGGCAGGGGGGACTGAAGCTTTCTTT. It is translated as CASSLKAGGTEAFF.

The chain combines TRBV12-3 or TRBV12-4 with TRBJ2-7, with 8 nucleotides matching TRBD2. J was trimmed by 0 bases and V by 3 bases; bases with no gene match: 16. The length of the CDR3 is 19 residues. CDR3 protein: CASSLFIGSGVESSYEQYF. Here the CDR3 DNA reads TGTGCCAGCAGTTTGTTCATTGGTAGCGGGGTCGAAAGCTCCTACGAGCAGTACTTC.

The CDR3: CASSRGLVNTQYF. CDR3 nucleotides: TGTGCCAGCAGTCGTGGACTGGTTAATACGCAGTATTTT. This sequence joins TRBV12-3 or TRBV12-4 and TRBJ2-3, with D possibly being TRBD2 (5 bases). The CDR3 spans 13 residues. V shed 5 bases and J shed 7 bases, with 13 bases lying between them.

For this clonotype: Because the CDR3's place on the DNA is in doubt, the DNA is left out and the CDR3 is given as listed by TCRdb. The rearrangement uses TRBV7-5 and TRBJ1-2; the table gives TRBD1 as D, unverified against the DNA. TRBV7-5 is termed a pseudogene. The CDR3 is made up of 19 amino acids, end residues included. This CDR3 is CISVPEAYPDRGVLGGYTF.

The V and J genes are TRBV5-4 and TRBJ1-5; D unclear. The CDR3 has 15 residues. Germline V lookup: CDR1 SGHNT, CDR2 YYREEE (reference sequence). Trimming took off 2 bases at V and 6 bases at J, with 15 bases between the two ends. CDR3 DNA: TGTGCCAGCAGCTTATATCCAGGTTCCCCTCAGCCCCAGCATTTT. Its protein product is CASSLYPGSPQPQHF.

J is TRBJ2-1 and V is TRBV7-9; 14 nucleotides align to TRBD2. The CDR3 length is 17 residues. V was pared by 1 base and J by 6 bases, with 5 bases of the junction left unmatched. In germline, CDR1 is SEHNR, CDR2 FQNEAQ (reference sequence). The CDR3 nucleotides are TGTGCCAGCAGCTTAGGGGGACTAGCGGGAGTGGGCAATGAGCAGTTCTTC. It yields the protein CASSLGGLAGVGNEQFF.

This chain connects TRBV14 to TRBJ1-1, with TRBD1 matching over 11 bases. V dropped 5 bases and J dropped 4; count of bases not matched to a gene: 9. The CDR3 length is 16 residues. CDR1 is SGHDN and CDR2 is FVKESK in the germline V gene. As DNA, the CDR3 is TGTGCCAGCAGCAAACGGACAGGGGGCGCGGGCACTGAAGCTTTCTTT. Protein: CASSKRTGGAGTEAFF.

This chain uses TRBV29-1 with TRBJ2-3, with a weak D call TRBD1 (5 bases). Trimming shortened V by 7 bases and J by 4 bases, and 12 bases separated the two germline ends. This CDR3 region has 12 residues. Germline V gives CDR1 SQVTM, CDR2 ANQGSEA. The CDR3 nucleotides are TGCAGCGCCGAAGGGGCATCAGATACGCAGTATTTT. This sequence encodes CSAEGASDTQYF.

Concerning this clonotype itself: The junction differs from germline at one of its ends, possibly a read error. This chain joins TRBV10-2 and TRBJ2-5, with TRBD2 as a possible D gene (5 bases). This CDR3 has 15 amino acids. Germline loops: CDR1 WSHSY, CDR2 SAAADI. CDR3 sequence: CTSSQEVVSRGTQYF. CDR3 coding DNA: TGCACCAGCAGCCAGGAGGTCGTCTCCCGGGGGACCCAGTACTTC.

This clonotype was seen more than once but under ten times. This sequence joins TRBV6-2 or TRBV6-3 and TRBJ1-6, with unresolved D. Germline CDR1 reads MNHEY; CDR2 reads SVGEGT. Trimming took off 5 bases at V and 11 bases at J, with 7 bases between the two ends. The CDR3 is 11 amino acids. The CDR3 loop reads CASSSTTPLHF. CDR3 coding DNA: TGTGCCAGCAGTAGCACTACACCCCTCCACTTT.

This clonotype was picked up a small number of times. The chain combines TRBV6-4 with TRBJ1-2; 8 bases are a match to TRBD1. Losses at the gene ends were 5 bases for V and 1 base for J; bases not matched to a gene: 6. The CDR3 is made up of 15 amino acids. Looked up from germline, CDR1 is MRHNA and CDR2 is SNTAGT. CDR3 in DNA: TGTGCCAGCAGTCCCGGACAGGGAAGTAACTATGGCTACACCTTC. It codes for CASSPGQGSNYGYTF.

J is TRBJ2-1 and V is TRBV24-1; D is unclear. The CDR3 is made up of 13 amino acids. Trimming removed 5 bases at V and 1 base at J, with 5 bases between. Germline CDR1 reads KGHDR; CDR2 reads SFDVKD. This CDR3 reads CATSVASYNEQFF. CDR3 DNA sequence: TGTGCCACCAGTGTTGCTTCCTACAATGAGCAGTTCTTC.

In its sample, this clonotype was seen a few times. The CDR3 DNA sequence: TGTGCCAGCAGCTTAGGACACGATAATTCACCCCTCCACTTT. This encodes CASSLGHDNSPLHF. The chain has TRBV7-9 and TRBJ1-6; D ambiguous. CDR1 SEHNR and CDR2 FQNEAQ come from the germline V gene (reference sequence). This CDR3 has 14 residues. V lost 1 base and J 5 bases, leaving 6 bases between the germline ends.

A few counts support this clonotype. The chain employs TRBV11-2 and TRBJ2-5, with TRBD2 matching 13 bases. The trim removed 5 bases at V and 3 bases at J, leaving 6 bases unmatched. The germline V gene has CDR1 SGHAT and CDR2 FQNNGV. The CDR3 covers 16 residues. CDR3 in amino acids: CASSMGLAGLEETQYF. Written as DNA, the CDR3 is TGTGCCAGCAGCATGGGACTAGCGGGGCTGGAAGAGACCCAGTACTTC.

The genes are TRBV6-1 and TRBJ1-1; D remains unclear. V was clipped by 0 bases and J by 8 bases, with 7 bases between them. The V gene's germline CDR1 is MNHNS and CDR2 SASEGT. The CDR3 length is 12 residues. The CDR3 sequence: CASSEASAEAFF. CDR3 bases: TGTGCCAGCAGTGAAGCGTCGGCGGAAGCTTTCTTT.

In its sample, this clonotype was seen a few times. The gene calls are TRBV6-5 and TRBJ2-1; D gene uncertain. The CDR3 is 14 amino acids. V was cut by 6 bases and J by 9 bases, with 18 bases left in between. In germline, CDR1 is MNHEY, CDR2 SVGAGI. The CDR3 coding sequence is TGTGCCAGCAGCTACCCCTCATCCCCCCCTGAGCAGTTCTTC. Translation gives CASSYPSSPPEQFF.

The chain is built from TRBV20-1 and TRBJ2-4; D is possibly TRBD2 (6 bases). This CDR3 comprises 15 residues. CDR1 is DFQATT and CDR2 is SNEGSKA in the germline V gene (reference sequence). V shed 5 bases and J shed 2 bases, with 16 bases lying between them. CDR3 sequence reads: CSASLPLATKNIQYF. For the CDR3, the DNA is TGCAGTGCTTCCCTCCCACTAGCAACCAAAAACATTCAGTACTTC.

This chain connects TRBV5-1 to TRBJ2-2; D possibly corresponds to TRBD2 (6 bases). Germline V lookup: CDR1 SGHRS, CDR2 YFSETQ. The CDR3 runs 14 residues. V lost 1 base and J 7 bases, leaving 11 bases between the germline ends. This CDR3 reads CASSLYTGGGELFF. CDR3 bases: TGCGCCAGCAGCTTGTATACCGGGGGCGGGGAGCTGTTTTTT.

This rearrangement joins TRBV6-7 to TRBJ2-7; 12 bases map to TRBD2. TRBV6-7 is placed among ORFs of uncertain function. J gave up 5 bases and V 2 bases, and 19 bases lay outside the gene matches. CDR3 length: 20 amino acids. The CDR3 DNA reads TGTGCCAGCAGTTACCCGAAGTTTGTGGGAACTAGCGGGAGGTCCGACGAGCAGTACTTC. Encoded protein: CASSYPKFVGTSGRSDEQYF.